One sample yielded the 20 T cell receptor beta chains listed below, sequenced in a study of radiation and T cells in renal cell carcinoma. Time point in this sample: blood 4 weeks post-SBRT, at nephrectomy. Treatment specified: 15 Gy SBRT to primary tumor, nephrectomy 4 weeks later. The repertoire was sequenced with immunoSEQ multiplex PCR; TCRdb's copy has only in-frame clones and lacks some. Counted here are approximately 170,000 clones, about 88% occurring once; the ten biggest clones make up around 11%. The sequencing used blood, collected from a patient whose treatment included radiotherapy and nephrectomy. These receptors all come from a woman between 50 and 59 years old with renal cell carcinoma.

The chain couples TRBV6-1 to TRBJ2-1; 7 bases align to TRBD2. This CDR3 has 15 amino acids. V dropped 1 base and J dropped 8; count of bases not matched to a gene: 8. Per the germline V gene, CDR1 is MNHNS and CDR2 is SASEGT. This chain's CDR3 is CASSEGRGGFYEQFF. The CDR3 nucleotides read TGTGCCAGCAGTGAAGGTCGCGGGGGTTTCTATGAGCAGTTCTTC.

J is TRBJ1-4 and V is TRBV2; no firm D call. Trimming left V 2 bases short and J 0 bases short, with 10 bases between. The germline CDR1 and CDR2 sequences are SNHLY and FYNNEI. This CDR3 has 16 amino acids. CDR3 residues: CASSENSSPTNEKLFF. The CDR3, as DNA: TGTGCCAGCAGTGAAAATTCATCTCCAACTAATGAAAAACTGTTTTTT. The variable domain in full, with the rest retrieved from reference TRBV2 and TRBJ1-4, is EPEVTQTPSHQVTQMGQEVILRCVPISNHLYFYWYRQILGQKVEFLVSFYNNEISEKSEIFDDQFSVERPDGSNFTLKIRSTKLEDSAMYFCASSENSSPTNEKLFFGSGTQLSVL.

The chain couples TRBV5-5 to TRBJ1-2; no clear D. The CDR3 extends over 12 amino acids. V was clipped by 3 bases and J by 10 bases, with 13 bases between them. Germline values: CDR1 SGHKS, CDR2 YYEKEE (reference sequence). The DNA of the CDR3 is TGTGCCAGCAGCTCCTTGAGTTTTATCTACACCTTC. This translates into CASSSLSFIYTF.

In its sample, this clone was seen once. This chain links TRBV19 with TRBJ2-2; a possible D gene is TRBD1 (5 bases). This CDR3 is 13 amino acids long. Germline V CDR1 and CDR2: LNHDA, SQIVND (reference sequence). V was cut by 9 bases and J by 2 bases, with 10 bases left in between. CDR3: CASRVHNTGELFF. The DNA of the CDR3 is TGTGCCAGCAGGGTTCATAACACCGGGGAGCTGTTTTTT.

The rearrangement links TRBV11-2 to TRBJ2-1; TRBD1 or TRBD2 may be the D gene (5 bases each). Trimming cost V 5 bases and J 7 bases, with 24 bases left between them. The CDR3 has 17 residues. Germline V CDR1 and CDR2: SGHAT, FQNNGV. CDR3 in amino acids: CASSIFPGPGFENEQFF. The CDR3 region has the DNA TGTGCCAGCAGCATCTTCCCGGGACCAGGTTTCGAAAATGAGCAGTTCTTC. The full variable domain, with the rest looked up from reference TRBV11-2 and TRBJ2-1, is EAGVAQSPRYKIIEKRQSVAFWCNPISGHATLYWYQQILGQGPKLLIQFQNNGVVDDSQLPKDRFSAERLKGVDSTLKIQPAKLEDSAVYLCASSIFPGPGFENEQFFGPGTRLTVL.

This chain joins TRBV5-4 and TRBJ2-7; no reliable D call. Germline CDR1 and CDR2: SGHNT and YYREEE (reference sequence). V lost 2 bases and J lost 3, with 3 bases in between. This CDR3 region has 11 residues. As DNA, the CDR3 is TGTGCCAGCAGCTTTTACTACGAGCAGTACTTC. Amino acid sequence: CASSFYYEQYF. The full variable domain, its missing parts supplied by reference TRBV5-4 and TRBJ2-7, is ETGVTQSPTHLIKTRGQQVTLRCSSQSGHNTVSWYQQALGQGPQFIFQYYREEENGRGNFPPRFSGLQFPNYSSELNVNALELDDSALYLCASSFYYEQYFGPGTRLTVT.

The V and J genes are TRBV7-2 and TRBJ2-5; D tentatively reads TRBD1 or TRBD2 (5 bases each). The V end lost 1 base, the J end lost 1 base, and 10 bases lay between the germline ends. The CDR3 is made up of 15 amino acids. The V gene's germline CDR1 is SGHTA and CDR2 FQGNSA. Written as DNA, the CDR3 is TGTGCCAGCAGCTTAGTGAGTGGGGGCCAAGAGACCCAGTACTTC. Protein sequence: CASSLVSGGQETQYF.

Here the CDR3 DNA reads TGTGCCAGCAGTGGGACAACACTGAATCTCAGGGCACAGCCCCAGCATTTT. Translating it yields CASSGTTLNLRAQPQHF. The chain combines TRBV6-1 with TRBJ1-5, with TRBD1 as a possible D gene (5 bases). Trimming shortened V by 4 bases and J by 7 bases, and 23 bases separated the two germline ends. The CDR3 runs to 17 residues. Looked up from germline, CDR1 is MNHNS and CDR2 is SASEGT.

V is TRBV7-2 and J is TRBJ1-6; TRBD1 might be the D (6 bases). The V gene's germline CDR1 is SGHTA and CDR2 FQGNSA. V dropped 5 bases and J dropped 6 bases, with 11 bases sitting between them. The CDR3 totals 14 residues. CDR3 bases: TGTGCCAGCAGCCCGGACAGCCTTAATTCACCCCTCCACTTT. Translating gives CASSPDSLNSPLHF. Using reference TRBV7-2 and TRBJ1-6 for the parts outside the CDR3, the full variable domain is GAGVSQSPSNKVTEKGKDVELRCDPISGHTALYWYRQSLGQGLEFLIYFQGNSAPDKSGLPSDRFSAERTGGSVSTLTIQRTQQEDSAVYLCASSPDSLNSPLHFGNGTRLTVT.

The chain couples TRBV6-6 to TRBJ1-2; D possibly corresponds to TRBD1 (6 bases). The CDR3 runs 14 residues. Germline CDR1 is MNHNY and CDR2 is SVGAGI (reference sequence). Trimming left V 4 bases short and J 4 bases short, with 13 bases between. Written as DNA, the CDR3 is TGTGCCAGCAGTTCCAGGGGATTTTCCTATGGCTACACCTTC. Amino acids: CASSSRGFSYGYTF.

The chain recombines TRBV5-8 with TRBJ1-5; D is undetermined. This CDR3 has 16 amino acids. CDR1 and CDR2 (germline): SGHTS, YDEGEE. Trimming left V 0 bases short and J 0 bases short, with 10 bases between. This CDR3 reads CASSLGQTNSNQPQHF. CDR3 in DNA: TGTGCCAGCAGCTTGGGACAAACGAATAGCAATCAGCCCCAGCATTTT. Supplemented by reference TRBV5-8 and TRBJ1-5, the full variable domain reads EAGVTQSPTHLIKTRGQQATLRCSPISGHTSVYWYQQALGLGLQFLLWYDEGEERNRGNFPPRFSGRQFPNYSSELNVNALELEDSALYLCASSLGQTNSNQPQHFGDGTRLSIL.

The chain is built from TRBV29-1 and TRBJ1-1; D unresolved. This CDR3 comprises 9 residues. Germline V lookup: CDR1 SQVTM, CDR2 ANQGSEA. Trimming took 7 bases from V and 5 from J, leaving 5 bases between them. For the CDR3, the DNA is TGCAGCGGCGGGACTGAAGCTTTCTTT. Its translation is CSGGTEAFF.

The gene calls are TRBV7-6 and TRBJ2-7; D is unresolved. CDR1 and CDR2 from the germline V gene are SGHVS and FNYEAQ. CDR3 length: 12 amino acids. Trimming stripped 4 bases from V and 0 bases from J, with 4 bases between. The CDR3 spells CASSSSSYEQYF. The CDR3, as DNA: TGTGCCAGCAGCTCTAGCTCCTACGAGCAGTACTTC.

V and J are TRBV28 and TRBJ2-5, with D maybe TRBD2 (6 bases). Germline V CDR1 and CDR2: MDHEN, SYDVKM. This CDR3 is built from 14 residues. The V gene lost 3 bases and the J gene lost 7 bases, with 15 bases spanning the gap. CDR3 bases: TGTGCCAGCAGTTTTCCGGGGGTGCAGGGGACCCAGTACTTC. Its translation is CASSFPGVQGTQYF.

As to this clone: The junction shows a germline mismatch at one end, possibly a read error. The identical CDR3 is also encoded by other nucleotide sequences in the sample. The chain combines TRBV9 with TRBJ1-6; D call uncertain. Germline CDR1 is SGDLS and CDR2 is YYNGEE. This CDR3 spans 13 amino acids. CDR3 amino acids: CASSVEGNSPLHF. CDR3 bases: TGCGCCAGCAGCGTAGAAGGGAATTCACCCCTCCACTTT.

The chain's CDR3 is CASSRQGPNYGYTF. The CDR3 DNA reads as TGTGCCAGTAGTAGACAGGGGCCTAACTATGGCTACACCTTC. V is TRBV19 and J is TRBJ1-2; TRBD1 agrees at 8 bases. The germline V gene has CDR1 LNHDA and CDR2 SQIVND (reference sequence). Trimming took 4 bases from V and 0 from J; bases not matched to a gene: 1. This CDR3 spans 14 amino acids.

This chain uses TRBV6-5 with TRBJ1-2, with no clear D. The CDR3 is 14 amino acids. CDR1 and CDR2 (germline): MNHEY, SVGAGI. The V and J ends lost 5 bases and 2 bases respectively, with 12 bases between them. The CDR3 DNA sequence: TGTGCCAGCAGTACTACAAACTCCAACTATGGCTACACCTTC. Translated: CASSTTNSNYGYTF.

The V and J genes are TRBV29-1 and TRBJ2-7; TRBD1 matches 10 bases. CDR3 length equals 13 residues. Germline lookup yields CDR1 SQVTM and CDR2 ANQGSEA. J was trimmed by 5 bases and V by 7 bases; bases with no gene match: 8. The CDR3 region is CSGGGQGTHEQYF. CDR3 sequence (DNA): TGCAGCGGGGGGGGACAGGGGACCCACGAGCAGTACTTC.

The chain links TRBV6-1 to TRBJ1-5; D is undetermined. Deletions cut 1 base from V and 5 bases from J, with 6 bases between. Germline assignment: CDR1 MNHNS and CDR2 SASEGT. CDR3 length equals 13 residues. CDR3 nucleotide sequence: TGTGCCAGCAGTGAAGTGAGCCATCAGCCCCAGCATTTT. Its protein is CASSEVSHQPQHF.

CDR3 residues: CASSTLDRIRGTEAFF. The CDR3 DNA is TGCGCCAGCAGCACGTTGGACAGGATAAGAGGCACTGAAGCTTTCTTT. The chain is built from TRBV5-1 and TRBJ1-1, with 7 bases matching TRBD1. V trimming: 4 bases; J trimming: 4 bases; junction bases outside the gene matches: 13. CDR1 SGHRS and CDR2 YFSETQ come from the germline V gene. CDR3 length: 16 residues.